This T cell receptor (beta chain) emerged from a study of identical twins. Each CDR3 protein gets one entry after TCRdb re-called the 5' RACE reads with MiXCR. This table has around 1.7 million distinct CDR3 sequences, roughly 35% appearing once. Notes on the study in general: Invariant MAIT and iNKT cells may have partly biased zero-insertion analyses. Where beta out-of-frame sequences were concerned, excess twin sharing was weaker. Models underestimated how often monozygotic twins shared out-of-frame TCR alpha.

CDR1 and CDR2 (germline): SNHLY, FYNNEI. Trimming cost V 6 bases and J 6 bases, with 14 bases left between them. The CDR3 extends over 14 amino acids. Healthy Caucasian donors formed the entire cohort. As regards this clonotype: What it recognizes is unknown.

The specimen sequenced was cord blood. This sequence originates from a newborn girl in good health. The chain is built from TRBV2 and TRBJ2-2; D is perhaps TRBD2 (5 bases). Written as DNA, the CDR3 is TGTGCCAGCAGGACAACTAGTGAGGCCGGGGAGCTGTTTTTT. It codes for CASRTTSEAGELFF. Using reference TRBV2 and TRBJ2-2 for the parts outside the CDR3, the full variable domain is EPEVTQTPSHQVTQMGQEVILRCVPISNHLYFYWYRQILGQKVEFLVSFYNNEISEKSEIFDDQFSVERPDGSNFTLKIRSTKLEDSAMYFCASRTTSEAGELFFGEGSRLTVL.